This paragraph covers one T cell receptor beta chain sequence. This clone was found many times. Its antigen target is currently unknown. Base quality data are lacking; no much larger clone is found one base away. This record comes from a study of CD8+ T cells in alopecia areata (dated by TCRdb to 2017 to 2018). About the study as a whole: Treated patients were enrolled in an open-label pilot trial of oral tofacitinib, 5 to 10 mg twice daily, for moderate-to-severe alopecia areata. Patients stayed on tofacitinib for 6 to 18 months and then had 6 months of follow-up off drug so that delayed response and recurrence could be assessed. Disease severity in treated patients was measured with the SALT score, which quantifies the percentage of affected scalp surface area. In both human patients and the C3H/HeJ mouse model, the study applied high-throughput TCRbeta sequencing to look at T cell clonal expansion in alopecia areata. Human TCRbeta sequencing covered scalp tissue and sorted CD4+ and CD8+ peripheral blood T cells from patchy and totalis/universalis alopecia areata patients and healthy controls. Biopsies were taken from tofacitinib-treated patients at baseline and at 4 and 24 weeks of treatment, and a later scalp biopsy was taken in several of the tofacitinib-treated patients. Scalp clonality was compared across normal scalp (n=4), patchy alopecia areata scalp (n=8), and alopecia totalis/universalis scalp (n=8). RNA was extracted with the PAXgene miRNA kit for fixed scalp, the miRNeasy kit for PBMCs, and the RNeasy kit for mouse skin. immunoSEQ multiplex PCR using 35 Vbeta forward primers and 13 Jbeta reverse primers was used to amplify TCRbeta CDR3 regions. Paper-wide results and their limitations: Many expanded lesional clones persisted in scalp and blood during tofacitinib treatment, which may partly explain relapse after stopping treatment. The treated cohort was small, with a single nonresponder, so links between baseline CD8+ expansion and response need larger studies. Compared with normal scalp, lesional scalp had higher clonality and more expanded CD8+ clones, particularly in alopecia totalis/universalis, a pattern that suggests antigenic drive. Tofacitinib significantly lowered scalp clonality and the number of expanded CD8+ clones among the top 100 scalp clones. Compared with mice, TCR sequences shared between patients were less clear, possibly partly because of HLA diversity across the patient population. Unlike mouse skin, where gammadelta T cells dominate, normal human skin contains resident alphabeta T cells that get sequenced too, which complicates analysis of the scalp TCR repertoire.

The library was obtained by the immunoSEQ multiplex PCR assay. To provide template for TCR sequencing, every sample had RNA extracted and reverse transcribed into cDNA. SuperScript III was used for first-strand cDNA synthesis, primed with a 2:1 mix of oligo-dT and random hexamers. A synthetic immune receptor repertoire was used to measure amplification bias, and any remaining bias was corrected computationally. The authors' pipeline ran thus. After raw reads were preprocessed to remove errors, the CDR3 was defined following IMGT conventions as running from the conserved cysteine to phenylalanine. Clonality was computed by normalizing Shannon entropy by log2 of the number of productive unique TCRs and subtracting the result from 1. CD4 or CD8 identity of scalp clones was inferred by cross-referencing scalp TCRbeta sequences with sorted blood CD4 and CD8 repertoires. The immuneACCESS repertoire file appears here via TCRdb, limited to in-frame rearrangements. These files lack a portion of the clones; in checked studies, under half of the deficit traces to unresolved V genes, and the cause of the others is not known. V, J and clone size derive from that table, while D and trimming were established from the DNA sequence. The sample table contains about 290,000 clones; only one count was recorded for nearly 60% of them. Over 1.5% of the sample is in the top ten clones.

The germline V gene specifies MDHEN as CDR1 and SYDVKM as CDR2. The CDR3 sequence holds 12 residues, the cysteine and phenylalanine included. The CDR3 DNA has 36 bases and is translated from base 1. V loses 2 bases, J loses 9 bases, and the germline ends lie 10 bases apart. Sample time point, as interpreted from the label and publication: 24 weeks on oral tofacitinib. The treatment or condition label of this sample denotes: oral pan-JAK inhibitor, 5-10 mg twice daily. From alopecia areata patients, peripheral blood was collected along with lesional scalp punch biopsies. After PBMCs were isolated by density centrifugation and stained for CD3, CD4 and CD8, a FACSAria was used to sort CD4+ and CD8+ T cells.

The chain was built from TRBV28 and TRBJ2-5, and TRBD2 may be the D gene, going by 5 matching bases. The starting material was CD4+ T cells sorted from blood, obtained at week 24, from a patient treated with tofacitinib. The TCR originated in a human donor with alopecia areata. The nucleotide sequence is TGTGCCAGCAGTTTAGCCGGGAAATCCCAGTACTTC. The resulting protein is CASSLAGKSQYF.